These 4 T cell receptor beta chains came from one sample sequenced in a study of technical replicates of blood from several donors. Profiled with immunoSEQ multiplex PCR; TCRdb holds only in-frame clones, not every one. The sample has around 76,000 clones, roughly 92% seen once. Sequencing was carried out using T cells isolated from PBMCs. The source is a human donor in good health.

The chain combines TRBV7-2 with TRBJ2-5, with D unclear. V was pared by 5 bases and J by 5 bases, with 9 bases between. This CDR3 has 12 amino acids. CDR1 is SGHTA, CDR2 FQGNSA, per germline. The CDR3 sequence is CASSRPRETQYF. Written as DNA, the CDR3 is TGTGCCAGCAGCCGTCCCCGGGAGACCCAGTACTTC. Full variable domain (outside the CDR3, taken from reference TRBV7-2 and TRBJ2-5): GAGVSQSPSNKVTEKGKDVELRCDPISGHTALYWYRQSLGQGLEFLIYFQGNSAPDKSGLPSDRFSAERTGGSVSTLTIQRTQQEDSAVYLCASSRPRETQYFGPGTRLLVL.

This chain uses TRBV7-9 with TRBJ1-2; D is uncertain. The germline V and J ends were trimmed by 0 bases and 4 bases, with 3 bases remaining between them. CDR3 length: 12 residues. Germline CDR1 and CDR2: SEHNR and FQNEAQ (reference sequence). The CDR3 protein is CASSLAAYGYTF. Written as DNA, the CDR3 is TGTGCCAGCAGCTTAGCAGCCTATGGCTACACCTTC.

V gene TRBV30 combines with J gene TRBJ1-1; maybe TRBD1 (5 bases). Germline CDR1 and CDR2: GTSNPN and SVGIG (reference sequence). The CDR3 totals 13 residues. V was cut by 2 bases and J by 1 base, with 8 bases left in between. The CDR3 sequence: CAWSTQGNTEAFF. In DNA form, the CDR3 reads TGTGCCTGGAGTACGCAGGGGAACACTGAAGCTTTCTTT.

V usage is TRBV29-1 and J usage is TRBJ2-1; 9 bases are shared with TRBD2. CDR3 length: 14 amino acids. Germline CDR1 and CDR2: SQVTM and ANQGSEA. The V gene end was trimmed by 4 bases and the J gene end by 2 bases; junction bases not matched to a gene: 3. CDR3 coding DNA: TGCAGCGTTGGAGCTAGCGGGACCTACAATGAGCAGTTCTTC. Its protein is CSVGASGTYNEQFF.